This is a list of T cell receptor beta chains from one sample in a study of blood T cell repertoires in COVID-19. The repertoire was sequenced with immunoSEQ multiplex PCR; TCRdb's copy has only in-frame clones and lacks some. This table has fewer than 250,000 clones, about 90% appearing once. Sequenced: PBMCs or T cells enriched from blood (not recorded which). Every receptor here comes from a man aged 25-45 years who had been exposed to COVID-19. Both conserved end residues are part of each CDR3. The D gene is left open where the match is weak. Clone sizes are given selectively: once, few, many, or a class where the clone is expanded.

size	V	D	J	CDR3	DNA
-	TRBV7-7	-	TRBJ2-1	CASSLGLSGNEQFF	TGTGCCAGCAGCTTGGGACTTAGCGGAAATGAGCAGTTCTTC
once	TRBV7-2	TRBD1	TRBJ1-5	CASSSDRGSNQPQHF	TGTGCCAGCAGCTCGGACAGGGGGAGCAATCAGCCCCAGCATTTT
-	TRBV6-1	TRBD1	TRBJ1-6	CASSEYLLTGSNSPLHF	TGTGCCAGCAGTGAGTACCTATTGACAGGGTCAAATTCACCCCTCCACTTT
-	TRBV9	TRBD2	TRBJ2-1	CASSPGTSGSEQFF	TGTGCCAGCAGCCCTGGGACTAGCGGGTCTGAGCAGTTCTTC
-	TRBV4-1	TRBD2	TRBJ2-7	CASTPSEAGRGEGQYF	TGCGCCAGCACCCCGTCAGAGGCGGGAAGAGGGGAGGGGCAGTACTTC
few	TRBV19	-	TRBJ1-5	CASSIGEYQPQHF	TGTGCCAGTAGTATTGGGGAGTATCAGCCCCAGCATTTT
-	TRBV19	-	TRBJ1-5	CASSITQGGRPQHF	TGTGCCAGTAGTATCACCCAGGGCGGACGGCCCCAGCATTTT
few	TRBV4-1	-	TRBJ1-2	CASSQVEPKSGYTF	TGCGCCAGCAGCCAAGTTGAGCCGAAGTCTGGCTACACCTTC
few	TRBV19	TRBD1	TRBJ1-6	CASSIWWGQGNSPLHF	TGTGCCAGTAGTATATGGTGGGGACAGGGAAATTCACCCCTCCACTTT
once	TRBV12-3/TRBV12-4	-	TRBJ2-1	CASSSAYNEQFF	TGTGCCAGCAGCTCGGCCTACAATGAGCAGTTCTTC
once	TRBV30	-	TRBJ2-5	CAWSGEETQYF	TGTGCCTGGAGTGGTGAGGAGACCCAGTACTTC
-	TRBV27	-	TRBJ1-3	CASSLSWSSGNTIYF	TGTGCCAGCAGTTTATCCTGGAGCTCTGGAAACACCATATATTTT
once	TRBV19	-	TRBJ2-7	CASSIVQSSYEQYF	TGTGCCAGTAGTATAGTACAGAGCTCCTACGAGCAGTACTTC
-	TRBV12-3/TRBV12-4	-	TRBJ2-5	CASTEGTQETQYF	TGTGCCAGCACCGAAGGGACTCAAGAGACCCAGTACTTC
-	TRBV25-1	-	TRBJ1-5	CASSGREGSNQPQHF	TGTGCCAGCAGTGGAAGGGAGGGGTCCAATCAGCCCCAGCATTTT
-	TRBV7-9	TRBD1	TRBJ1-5	CASSLRDRGCQPQHF	TGTGCCAGCAGCCTACGGGACAGGGGGTGTCAGCCCCAGCATTTT
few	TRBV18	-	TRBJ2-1	CASSPVDSIGNEQFF	TGTGCCAGCTCACCAGTCGACAGTATAGGCAATGAGCAGTTCTTC
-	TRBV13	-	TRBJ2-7	CASSLHGAGSYEQYF	TGTGCCAGCAGCTTACATGGCGCGGGGTCCTACGAGCAGTACTTC
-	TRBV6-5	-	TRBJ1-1	CASTLRGMNTEAFF	TGTGCCAGCACCCTGCGGGGGATGAACACTGAAGCTTTCTTT
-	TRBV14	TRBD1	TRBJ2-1	CASSQDSGGYNEQFF	TGTGCCAGCAGCCAAGACTCAGGGGGATACAATGAGCAGTTCTTC
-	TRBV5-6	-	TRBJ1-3	CASSLADISGNTIYF	TGTGCCAGCAGCTTGGCCGACATCTCTGGAAACACCATATATTTT
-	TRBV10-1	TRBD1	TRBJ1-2	CASSKDRGYGYTF	TGCGCCAGCAGTAAGGACAGGGGCTATGGCTACACCTTC
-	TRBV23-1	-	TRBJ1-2	CASSQPGPSAGYTF	TGCGCCAGCAGTCAACCAGGGCCAAGTGCTGGCTACACCTTC
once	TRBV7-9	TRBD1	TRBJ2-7	CASSPPGQIEQYF	TGTGCCAGCAGCCCTCCGGGACAGATCGAGCAGTACTTC
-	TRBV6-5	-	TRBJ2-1	CASSYGGGQNEQFF	TGTGCCAGCAGTTACGGGGGGGGGCAGAATGAGCAGTTCTTC
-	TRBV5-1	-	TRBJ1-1	CASSRDTNTEAFF	TGCGCCAGCAGTAGGGACACGAACACTGAAGCTTTCTTT
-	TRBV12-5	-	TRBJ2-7	CASTGELFISEQYF	TGTGCTAGTACGGGGGAATTATTTATTAGCGAGCAGTACTTC
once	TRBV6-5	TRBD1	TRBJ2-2	CASSYSTGVNTGELFF	TGTGCCAGCAGTTACTCGACAGGGGTAAACACCGGGGAGCTGTTTTTT
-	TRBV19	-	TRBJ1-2	CASSIDSGYGYTF	TGTGCCAGTAGTATAGATTCAGGCTATGGCTACACCTTC
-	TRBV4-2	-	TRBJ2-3	CASSQDLGAGTDTQYF	TGTGCCAGCAGCCAAGATCTCGGGGCGGGGACAGATACGCAGTATTTT
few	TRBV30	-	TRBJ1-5	CAWSKTGRNQPQHF	TGTGCCTGGAGCAAAACAGGACGCAATCAGCCCCAGCATTTT
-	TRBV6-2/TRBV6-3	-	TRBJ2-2	CASSYGQPNTGELFF	TGTGCCAGCAGTTACGGACAGCCGAACACCGGGGAGCTGTTTTTT
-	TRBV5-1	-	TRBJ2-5	CASSLGTLAETQYF	TGCGCCAGCAGCTTGGGGACTCTAGCGGAGACCCAGTACTTC
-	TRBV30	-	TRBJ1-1	CAWDGEHPEAFF	TGTGCCTGGGACGGAGAGCATCCTGAAGCTTTCTTT
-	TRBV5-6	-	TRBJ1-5	CASSALGGESNQPQHF	TGTGCCAGCAGCGCGCTAGGGGGAGAGTCAAATCAGCCCCAGCATTTT
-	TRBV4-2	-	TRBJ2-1	CASSQVGGEQFF	TGTGCCAGCAGCCAAGTAGGGGGTGAGCAGTTCTTC
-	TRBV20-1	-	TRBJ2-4	CSASTGWEKNIQYF	TGCAGTGCTAGTACAGGGTGGGAAAAAAACATTCAGTACTTC
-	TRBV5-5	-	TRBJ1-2	CASSLVVRGGHGYTF	TGTGCCAGCAGCTTGGTTGTCAGGGGTGGTCATGGCTACACCTTC
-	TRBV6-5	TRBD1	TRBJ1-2	CASSQRQGDYGYTF	TGTGCCAGCAGCCAAAGACAGGGCGACTATGGCTACACCTTC
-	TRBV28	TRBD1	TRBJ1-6	CASSQRGTGKNSPLHF	TGTGCCAGCAGCCAAAGGGGGACAGGGAAAAATTCACCCCTCCACTTT
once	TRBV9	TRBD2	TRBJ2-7	CASSPLRGVAGDYEQYF	TGTGCCAGCAGCCCCCTCCGAGGGGTAGCGGGGGACTACGAGCAGTACTTC
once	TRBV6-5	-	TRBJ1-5	CASSPVSSGNQPQHF	TGTGCCAGCAGTCCCGTAAGCTCTGGCAATCAGCCCCAGCATTTT
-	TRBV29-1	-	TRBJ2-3	CSVVVLATDTQYF	TGCAGCGTTGTTGTCCTAGCAACAGATACGCAGTATTTT
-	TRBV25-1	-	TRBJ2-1	CASSRSYNEQFF	TGTGCCAGCAGTCGCTCCTACAATGAGCAGTTCTTC
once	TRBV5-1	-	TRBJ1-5	CASSLNWPDVSNQPQHF	TGCGCCAGCAGCTTGAATTGGCCAGATGTTAGCAATCAGCCCCAGCATTTT
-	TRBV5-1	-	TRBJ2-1	CASSLGSTREQFF	TGCGCCAGCAGCTTGGGTTCTACTCGTGAGCAGTTCTTC
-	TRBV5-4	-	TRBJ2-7	CASSQYRAGNEQYF	TGTGCCAGCAGCCAATACCGGGCGGGGAACGAGCAGTACTTC
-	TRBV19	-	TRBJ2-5	CASGHFQETQYF	TGTGCCAGCGGACACTTCCAAGAGACCCAGTACTTC
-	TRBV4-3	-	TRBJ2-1	CASSQDWTGNNEQFF	TGCGCCAGCAGCCAAGATTGGACTGGAAACAATGAGCAGTTCTTC
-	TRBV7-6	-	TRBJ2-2	CASSEGKLLGLNTGELFF	TGTGCCAGCAGCGAAGGAAAGTTGCTGGGACTGAACACCGGGGAGCTGTTTTTT
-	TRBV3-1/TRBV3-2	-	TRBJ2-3	CASSHLRTEQYF	TGTGCCAGCAGCCACCTGCGGACAGAACAGTATTTT
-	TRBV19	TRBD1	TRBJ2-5	CASSPGQLRETQYF	TGTGCCAGTAGTCCGGGACAGCTAAGGGAGACCCAGTACTTC
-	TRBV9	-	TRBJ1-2	CASSVGDTNGYTF	TGTGCCAGCAGCGTAGGGGACACCAATGGCTACACCTTC
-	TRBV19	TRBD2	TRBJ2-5	CASSTTGTIQETQYF	TGTGCCAGTAGTACAACCGGGACTATCCAAGAGACCCAGTACTTC